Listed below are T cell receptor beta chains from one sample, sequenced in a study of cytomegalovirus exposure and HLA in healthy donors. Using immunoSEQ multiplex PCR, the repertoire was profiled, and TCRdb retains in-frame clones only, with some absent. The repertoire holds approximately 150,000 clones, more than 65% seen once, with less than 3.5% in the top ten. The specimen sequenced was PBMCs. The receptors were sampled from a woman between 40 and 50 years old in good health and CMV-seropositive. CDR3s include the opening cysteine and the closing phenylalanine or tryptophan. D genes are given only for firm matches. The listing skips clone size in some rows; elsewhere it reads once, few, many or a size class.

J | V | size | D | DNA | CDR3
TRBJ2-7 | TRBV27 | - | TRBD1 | TGTGCCAGCAGTTGGGGACAGTCTGGTGAGCAGTACTTC | CASSWGQSGEQYF
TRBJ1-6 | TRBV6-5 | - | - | TGTGCCAGCAGTTACGGGGGCCGCTATAATTCACCCCTCCACTTT | CASSYGGRYNSPLHF
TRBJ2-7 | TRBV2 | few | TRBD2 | TGTGCCAGCGGGGGGACTAGCGGGGGATACGAGCAGTACTTC | CASGGTSGGYEQYF
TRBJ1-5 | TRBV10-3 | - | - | TGTGCCATCAGTGAGTCAGGACCCGGGGGGAATCAGCCCCAGCATTTT | CAISESGPGGNQPQHF
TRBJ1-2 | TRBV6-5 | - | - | TGTGCCAGCAGTTACCTTGGGGGAGGCTACCCCTTC | CASSYLGGGYPF
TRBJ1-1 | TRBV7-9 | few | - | TGTGCCAGCAGGCAACAGATGAACACTGAAGCTTTCTTT | CASRQQMNTEAFF
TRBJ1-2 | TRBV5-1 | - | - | TGCGCCAGCAGCTTGTCGGGGGCTCCCAGAGCGGGGAACTATGGCTACACCTTC | CASSLSGAPRAGNYGYTF
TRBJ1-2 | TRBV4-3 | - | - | TGCGCCAGCAGCCAGCTCGCGGGGAAGAGTCCCTATGGCTACACCTTC | CASSQLAGKSPYGYTF
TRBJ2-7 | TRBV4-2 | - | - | TGTGCCAGCAGCCAAAGACAGAGTTCCTACGAGCAGTACTTC | CASSQRQSSYEQYF
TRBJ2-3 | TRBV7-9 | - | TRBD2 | TGTGCCAGCAGCTTACCCCTAGCGGGGCCAGCGGGAGATACGCAGTATTTT | CASSLPLAGPAGDTQYF
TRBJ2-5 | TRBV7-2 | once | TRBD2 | TGTGCCAGCAGCTTAGGCCTAGCGGCACCCCAAGAGACCCAGTACTTC | CASSLGLAAPQETQYF
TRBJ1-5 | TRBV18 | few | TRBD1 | TGTGCCAGCTCACTGGCCGGGACAGGCGATCAGCCCCAGAATTTT | CASSLAGTGDQPQNF
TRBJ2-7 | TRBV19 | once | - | TGTGCCAGTACTAAGGAGCCAGGGGTATTCAACGAGCAGTACTTC | CASTKEPGVFNEQYF
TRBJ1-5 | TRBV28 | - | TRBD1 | TGTGCCAGCAGTAGCCCCCGGGACAGGGTGGACAGCAATCAGCCCCAGCATTTT | CASSSPRDRVDSNQPQHF
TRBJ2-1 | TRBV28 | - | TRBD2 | TGTGCCAGCAGCCAAAACCAAGGGACTAGATCCCTTAATGAGCAGTTCTTC | CASSQNQGTRSLNEQFF
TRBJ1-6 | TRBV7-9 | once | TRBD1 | TGTGCCAGCAGCGGACAGGGCGAGGGTTCACCCCTCCACTTT | CASSGQGEGSPLHF
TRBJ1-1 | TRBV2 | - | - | TGTGCCAGCAACCCGGGGGGGGGTGAAGCTTTCTTT | CASNPGGGEAFF
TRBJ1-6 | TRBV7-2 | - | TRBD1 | TGTGCCAGCAGCTTAGTAGGGGGCGGGTATAATTCACCCCTCCACTTT | CASSLVGGGYNSPLHF
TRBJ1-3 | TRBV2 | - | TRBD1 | TGTGCCAGCAGTGGTAGATTGACAGGGCGCTCTGGAAACACCATATATTTT | CASSGRLTGRSGNTIYF
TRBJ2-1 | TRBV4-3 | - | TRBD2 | TGCGCCAGCAGCCAAGAGTTTGGCGCGGGGGGGCCGAATGAGCAGTTCTTC | CASSQEFGAGGPNEQFF
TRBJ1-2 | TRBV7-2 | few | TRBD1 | TGTGCCAGCAGCCCCGGGACAGCCTATGGCTACACCTTC | CASSPGTAYGYTF
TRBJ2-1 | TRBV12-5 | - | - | TGTGCTAGTGGTCCTCTCCTCAGGGATAATGAGCAGTTCTTC | CASGPLLRDNEQFF
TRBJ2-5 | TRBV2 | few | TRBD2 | TGTGCCAGCAGTCGACTAGCGGGGGTCTCGGGAAAGACCCAGTACTTC | CASSRLAGVSGKTQYF
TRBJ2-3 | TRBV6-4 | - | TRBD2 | TGTGCCAGCAGTGAGGAACTAGCGGGAGCTCTAGGGGCAGATACGCAGTATTTT | CASSEELAGALGADTQYF
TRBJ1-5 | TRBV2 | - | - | TGTGCCAGCACCGGACAGTGGGGCAATCAGCCCCAGCATTTT | CASTGQWGNQPQHF
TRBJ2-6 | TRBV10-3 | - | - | TGTGCCATCAGTTCATCAGGGTCTGGGGCCAACGTCCTGACTTTC | CAISSSGSGANVLTF
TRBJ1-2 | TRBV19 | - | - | TGTGCCAGTAGTCCCGGGGGCTATGGCTACACCTTC | CASSPGGYGYTF
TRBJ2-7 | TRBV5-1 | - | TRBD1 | TGCGCCAGCAGCCGACCCGGGACAGCGACCTACGAGCAGTACTTC | CASSRPGTATYEQYF
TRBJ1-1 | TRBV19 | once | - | TGTGCCAGTAGTAAGGAGACAGGTACTCATGAAGCTTTCTTT | CASSKETGTHEAFF
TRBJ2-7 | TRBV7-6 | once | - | TGTGCCAGCAGCTTATCCGGTAGGGGCGAGCAGTACTTC | CASSLSGRGEQYF
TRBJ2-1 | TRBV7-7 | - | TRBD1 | TGTGCTAGCAGCGTGGGGACAGGGGGTAACAATGAGCAGTTCTTC | CASSVGTGGNNEQFF
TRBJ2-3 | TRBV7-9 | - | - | TGTGCCAGCAGCTCCCTAGGGGCCCCAGATACGCAGTATTTT | CASSSLGAPDTQYF
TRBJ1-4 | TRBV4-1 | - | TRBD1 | TGCGCCAGCAGCCAAGATCGCGGGACAGGGTACACTAATGAAAAACTGTTTTTT | CASSQDRGTGYTNEKLFF
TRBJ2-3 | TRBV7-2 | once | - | TGTGCCAGCTGCCGGGGTGGGAGTAGGGCAGATACGCAGTATTTT | CASCRGGSRADTQYF
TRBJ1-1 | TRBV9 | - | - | TGTGCCAGCAGCCCCTTTCCCCAGGGTCCCACTGAAGCTTTCTTT | CASSPFPQGPTEAFF
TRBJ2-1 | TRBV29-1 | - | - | TGCAGCGTTGTCGGTCTGGGCCTTGAGCAGTTCTTC | CSVVGLGLEQFF
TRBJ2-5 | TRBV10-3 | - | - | TGTGCCATCAGTGCCGGGACAACCCAAGAGACCCAGTACTTC | CAISAGTTQETQYF
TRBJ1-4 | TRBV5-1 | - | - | TGCGCCAGCAGCTTGGGGCTCAATAATAATGAAAAACTGTTTTTT | CASSLGLNNNEKLFF
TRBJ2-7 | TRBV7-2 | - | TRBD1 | TGTGCCAGCAGCACGGACAGGGCCCCGGGCTCCTACGAGCAGTACTTC | CASSTDRAPGSYEQYF
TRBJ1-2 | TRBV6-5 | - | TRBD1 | TGTGCCAGCAGTTACTCGATTTCAGGGGGGAGTTATGGCTACACCTTC | CASSYSISGGSYGYTF
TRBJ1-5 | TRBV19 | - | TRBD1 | TGTGCCATTGGTCAGGGGGTAGGTCAGCCCCAGCATTTT | CAIGQGVGQPQHF
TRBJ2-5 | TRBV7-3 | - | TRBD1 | TGTGCCAGCAGCCCAGGGGGCGCAGAGACCCAGTACTTC | CASSPGGAETQYF
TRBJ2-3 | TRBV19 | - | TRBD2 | TGTGCCAGCAAGGGGACTAGCGGCGAGTCCCCTGATACGCAGTATTTT | CASKGTSGESPDTQYF
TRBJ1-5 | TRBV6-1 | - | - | TGTGCCAGCAGTGAAGCCATTGGGGGGGGTCAGCCCCAGCATTTT | CASSEAIGGGQPQHF
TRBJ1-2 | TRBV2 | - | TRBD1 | TGTGCCAGCAGTGGACAGGGGGGAAACTATGGCTACCCCTTC | CASSGQGGNYGYPF
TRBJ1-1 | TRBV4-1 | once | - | TGCGCCAGCAGCCAAGCCGCGGTGAACACTGAAGCTTTCTTT | CASSQAAVNTEAFF
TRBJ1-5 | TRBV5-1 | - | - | TGCGCCAGCAGCTTGGGCGGGGACGGGGTAGGGAGTCAGCCCCAGCATTTT | CASSLGGDGVGSQPQHF
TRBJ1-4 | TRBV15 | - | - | TGTGCCACCAGCAGGGACACCCTTAATGAAAAACTGTTTTTT | CATSRDTLNEKLFF
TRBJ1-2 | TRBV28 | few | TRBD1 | TGTGCCAGTGGGACAGGGACCCATGGCTACACCTTC | CASGTGTHGYTF
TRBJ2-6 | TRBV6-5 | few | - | TGTGCCAGCAGTCCCCTCTCTGGGGCCAACGTCCTGACTTTC | CASSPLSGANVLTF
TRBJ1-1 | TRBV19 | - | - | TGTGCCAGTAGTATCCGCAGGGTAGGGAACACTGAAGCTTTCTTT | CASSIRRVGNTEAFF
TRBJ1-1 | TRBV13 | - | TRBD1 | TGTGCCAGCAGCTTTCCGACAGGGGGAGTGGTTGAAGCTTTCTTT | CASSFPTGGVVEAFF